One sample yielded the 14 T cell receptor beta chains listed below, sequenced in a study of beta chain features in type 1 diabetes. Overall study results and limits: Shortening that was moderate but significant affected the TCRB CDR3s of Type 1 diabetes patients in all four CD4+ subsets.

Of the isolated RNA, all was reverse transcribed, and so the sequenced material was expressed TCRB transcripts. The table came from immunoSEQ multiplex PCR; TCRdb's copy has only in-frame clones and leaves some out. The repertoire includes 150,000 to 170,000 clones, about a tenth of them detected once, and more than 0.45% sits in the top ten. Their recognized antigens are unknown. Sequencing used central memory CD4+ T cells from blood. All receptors come from a man aged 25 to 45 with type 1 diabetes.

In this sample, this clone turned up a few times. Written as DNA, the CDR3 is TGTGCCTGGAGTGAGACAGTAAGCAATCAGCCCCAGCATTTT. Its protein product is CAWSETVSNQPQHF. The gene calls are TRBV30 and TRBJ1-5; perhaps TRBD1 as D (5 bases). This CDR3 is built from 14 residues. Per germline, CDR1 GTSNPN and CDR2 SVGIG (reference sequence). Trimming pared 1 base from V and 1 base from J, leaving 8 bases between.

The genes are TRBV6-6 and TRBJ1-1; TRBD1 aligns across 9 bases. The CDR3 loop spans 14 amino acids. V dropped 5 bases and J dropped 5; count of bases not matched to a gene: 6. The germline gives CDR1 MNHNY, CDR2 SVGAGI (reference sequence). The CDR3 region is CASSLQGAWTEAFF. The CDR3 DNA is TGTGCCAGCAGTCTACAGGGGGCGTGGACTGAAGCTTTCTTT.

The J gene is TRBJ2-1, the V gene TRBV7-3, with D tentatively TRBD2 (5 bases). V was cut by 5 bases and J by 0 bases, with 11 bases left in between. This CDR3 region has 15 residues. Germline CDR1 and CDR2: SGHTA and FQGTGA. CDR3 sequence: CASSIIASSYNEQFF. In nucleotides, the CDR3 is TGTGCCAGCAGCATTATAGCGAGCTCCTACAATGAGCAGTTCTTC.

The chain employs TRBV5-1 and TRBJ2-3; TRBD1 is a possible D gene (7 bases). CDR1 and CDR2 from the germline V gene are SGHRS and YFSETQ. CDR3 length equals 15 residues. Trimming took off 7 bases at V and 2 bases at J, with 17 bases between the two ends. CDR3 loop: CASAEQGTFTDTQYF. The CDR3 DNA sequence: TGCGCCAGCGCGGAACAGGGGACTTTCACAGATACGCAGTATTTT.

V and J are TRBV11-2 and TRBJ2-5; 9 positions match TRBD2. The junction had 14 bases not matched to a gene; V was cut back by 5 bases and J by 7 bases. CDR1 SGHAT and CDR2 FQNNGV come from the germline V gene. The CDR3 consists of 16 residues. This chain's CDR3 is CASSAAGTSFSGTQYF. As DNA, the CDR3 is TGTGCCAGCAGCGCCGCCGGGACTAGCTTTTCGGGGACCCAGTACTTC. Full variable domain (remainder filled in from reference TRBV11-2 and TRBJ2-5): EAGVAQSPRYKIIEKRQSVAFWCNPISGHATLYWYQQILGQGPKLLIQFQNNGVVDDSQLPKDRFSAERLKGVDSTLKIQPAKLEDSAVYLCASSAAGTSFSGTQYFGPGTRLLVL.

This clone was counted at least ten times. The V gene is TRBV29-1, the J gene TRBJ1-2, with D uncertain. This CDR3 contains 11 residues. V dropped 5 bases and J dropped 5 bases, with 9 bases sitting between them. Germline-derived CDR1 and CDR2 are SQVTM and ANQGSEA. CDR3 sequence: CSVSDGYGYTF. CDR3 in DNA: TGCAGCGTTTCCGACGGGTATGGCTACACCTTC.

In this sample, this clone turned up a few times. The chain recombines TRBV25-1 with TRBJ2-3; TRBD2 matches 10 bases. Unmatched junction bases numbered 9, after V lost 3 bases and J lost 0 bases. This CDR3 is 18 amino acids long. Germline CDR1 reads MGHDK; CDR2 reads SYGVNS. The CDR3 DNA reads as TGTGCCAGCAGTGATCCCTTCCCGACTAGCGGGAGCACAGATACGCAGTATTTT. As protein: CASSDPFPTSGSTDTQYF.

The rearrangement links TRBV4-2 to TRBJ1-4, with TRBD1 as a possible D gene (5 bases). Germline CDR1 reads LGHNA; CDR2 reads YNFKEQ. CDR3 size: 15 residues. The V and J ends lost 1 base and 5 bases respectively, with 11 bases between them. The CDR3 DNA is TGTGCCAGCAGCCAAGGTAGCCAGGGAAATGAAAAACTGTTTTTT. Translating it yields CASSQGSQGNEKLFF.

The rearrangement joins TRBV5-6 to TRBJ1-2, with 7 bases aligning to TRBD1. Germline V gives CDR1 SGHDT, CDR2 YYEEEE. After removal of 7 bases from V and 3 bases from J, the junction contained 3 bases not matched to a gene. The length of the CDR3 is 12 residues. The CDR3 bases are TGTGCCAGCGGCCAGGGGGACTATGGCTACACCTTC. It codes for CASGQGDYGYTF. The variable domain in full, completed from reference TRBV5-6 and TRBJ1-2, reads DAGVTQSPTHLIKTRGQQVTLRCSPKSGHDTVSWYQQALGQGPQFIFQYYEEEERQRGNFPDRFSGHQFPNYSSELNVNALLLGDSALYLCASGQGDYGYTFGSGTRLTVV.

V gene TRBV28 combines with J gene TRBJ1-2; TRBD1 aligns across 9 bases. The V gene end was trimmed by 6 bases and the J gene end by 4 bases; junction bases not matched to a gene: 9. Germline V CDR1 and CDR2: MDHEN, SYDVKM. CDR3 length: 15 residues. CDR3 protein: CASRVQGAHGYGYTF. In nucleotides, the CDR3 is TGTGCCAGCAGAGTACAGGGGGCGCACGGCTATGGCTACACCTTC.

This clone occurred a few times. The chain has TRBV5-1 and TRBJ2-3; 10 positions agree with TRBD2. The junction had 3 bases not matched to a gene; V was cut back by 2 bases and J by 3 bases. The CDR3 is made up of 15 amino acids. Per germline, CDR1 SGHRS and CDR2 YFSETQ. CDR3 residues: CASSFGAGGTDTQYF. The CDR3 bases are TGCGCCAGCAGCTTTGGAGCGGGAGGGACAGATACGCAGTATTTT.

The chain links TRBV28 to TRBJ2-1, with TRBD2 as a possible D gene (6 bases). CDR3 size: 18 residues. Germline loops: CDR1 MDHEN, CDR2 SYDVKM. V lost 6 bases, J lost 8 bases, and 29 bases lay in between. The CDR3 here is CASSRLFPPRRDGHEQFF. The DNA of the CDR3 is TGTGCCAGCAGCCGGCTCTTCCCCCCTAGGAGGGATGGGCATGAGCAGTTCTTC.

This clone has just a few counts. CDR3 DNA sequence: TGCGCCAGCAGCCCAGGGGCCGCTTCTCAAGAGACCCAGTACTTC. Translating it yields CASSPGAASQETQYF. V and J are TRBV5-1 and TRBJ2-5, with a tentative D call TRBD1 (6 bases). Germline CDR1 SGHRS, CDR2 YFSETQ. Trimming took 4 bases from V and 2 from J, leaving 15 bases between them. The CDR3 is 15 residues long.

This clone came up a few times. The rearrangement links TRBV28 to TRBJ2-1, with D perhaps TRBD2 (5 bases). The CDR3 covers 18 residues. The V gene's germline CDR1 is MDHEN and CDR2 SYDVKM. Between the trimmed V and J ends, which lost 5 bases and 4 bases, there was a span of 24 bases. CDR3 in amino acids: CASSTRLNTKTFYNEQFF. CDR3 nucleotide sequence: TGTGCCAGCAGTACCAGACTAAATACGAAAACTTTTTACAATGAGCAGTTCTTC.